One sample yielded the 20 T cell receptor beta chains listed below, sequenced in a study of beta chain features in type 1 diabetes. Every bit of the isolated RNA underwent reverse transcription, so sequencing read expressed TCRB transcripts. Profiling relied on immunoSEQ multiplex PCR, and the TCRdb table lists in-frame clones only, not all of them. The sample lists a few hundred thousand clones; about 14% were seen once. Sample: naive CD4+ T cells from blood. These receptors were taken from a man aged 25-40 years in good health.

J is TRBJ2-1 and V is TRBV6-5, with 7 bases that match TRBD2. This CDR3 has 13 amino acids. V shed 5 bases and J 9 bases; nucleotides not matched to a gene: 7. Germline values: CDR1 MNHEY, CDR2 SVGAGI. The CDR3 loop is CASSRGTIGEQFF. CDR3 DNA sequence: TGTGCCAGCAGTCGCGGGACTATCGGTGAGCAGTTCTTC.

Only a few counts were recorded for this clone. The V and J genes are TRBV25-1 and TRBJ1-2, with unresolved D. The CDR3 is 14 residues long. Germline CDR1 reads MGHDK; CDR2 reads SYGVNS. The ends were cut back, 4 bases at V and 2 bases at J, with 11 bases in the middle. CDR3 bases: TGTGCCAGCAGTGGCCCGGGCCACAACTATGGCTACACCTTC. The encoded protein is CASSGPGHNYGYTF.

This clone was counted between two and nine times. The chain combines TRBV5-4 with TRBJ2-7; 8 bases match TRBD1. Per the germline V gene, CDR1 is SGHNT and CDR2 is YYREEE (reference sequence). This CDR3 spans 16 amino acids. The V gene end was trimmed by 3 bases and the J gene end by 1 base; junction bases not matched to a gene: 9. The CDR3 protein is CASSSGQGRASYEQYV. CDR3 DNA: TGTGCCAGCAGCTCCGGACAGGGAAGAGCATCCTACGAGCAGTACGTC.

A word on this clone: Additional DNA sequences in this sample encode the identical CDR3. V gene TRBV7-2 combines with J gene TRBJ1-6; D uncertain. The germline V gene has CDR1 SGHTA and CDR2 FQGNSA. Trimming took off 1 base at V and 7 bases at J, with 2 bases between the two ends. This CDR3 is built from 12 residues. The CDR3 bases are TGTGCCAGCAGCTTAGGAAATTCACCCCTCCACTTT. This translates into CASSLGNSPLHF.

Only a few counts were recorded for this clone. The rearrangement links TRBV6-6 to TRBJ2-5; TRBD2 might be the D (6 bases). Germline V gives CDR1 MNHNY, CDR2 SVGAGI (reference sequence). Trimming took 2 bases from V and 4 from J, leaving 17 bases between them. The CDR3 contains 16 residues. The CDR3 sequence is CASSYRRDLIGETQYF. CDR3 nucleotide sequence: TGTGCCAGCAGTTACCGACGGGACTTAATCGGAGAGACCCAGTACTTC.

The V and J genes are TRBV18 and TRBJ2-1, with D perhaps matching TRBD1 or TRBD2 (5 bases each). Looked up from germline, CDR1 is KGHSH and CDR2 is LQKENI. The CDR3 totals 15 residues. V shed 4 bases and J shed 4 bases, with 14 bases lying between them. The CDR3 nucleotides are TGTGCCAGCTCACGCAATTCCGGGGCTTACAATGAGCAGTTCTTC. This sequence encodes CASSRNSGAYNEQFF.

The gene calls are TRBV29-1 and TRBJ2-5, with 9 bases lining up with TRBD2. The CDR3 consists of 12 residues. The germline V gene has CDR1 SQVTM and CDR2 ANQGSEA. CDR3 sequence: CSCGRAQETQYF. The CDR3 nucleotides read TGCAGTTGCGGGAGGGCCCAAGAGACCCAGTACTTC. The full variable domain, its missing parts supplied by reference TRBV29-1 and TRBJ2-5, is SAVISQKPSRDICQRGTSLTIQCQVDSQVTMMFWYRQQPGQSLTLIATANQGSEATYESGFVIDKFPISRPNLTFSTLTVSNMSPEDSSIYLCSCGRAQETQYFGPGTRLLVL.

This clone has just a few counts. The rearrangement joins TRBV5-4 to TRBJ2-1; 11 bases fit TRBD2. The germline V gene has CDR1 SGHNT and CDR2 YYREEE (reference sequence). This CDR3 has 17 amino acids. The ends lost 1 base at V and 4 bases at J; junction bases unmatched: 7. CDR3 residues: CASSLFGTSGPYNEQFF. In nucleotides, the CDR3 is TGTGCCAGCAGCTTGTTTGGGACTAGCGGACCATACAATGAGCAGTTCTTC.

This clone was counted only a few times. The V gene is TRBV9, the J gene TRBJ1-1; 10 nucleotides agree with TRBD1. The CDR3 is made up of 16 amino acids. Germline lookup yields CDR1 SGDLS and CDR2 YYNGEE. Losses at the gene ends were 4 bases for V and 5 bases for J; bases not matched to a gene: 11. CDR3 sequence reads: CASSPTPGQGTTEAFF. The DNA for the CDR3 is TGTGCCAGCAGCCCAACCCCGGGACAGGGGACGACTGAAGCTTTCTTT.

In DNA form, the CDR3 reads TGCGCCAGCAGTGAGAGTGGGGCCGGTGAGCAGTTCTTC. It yields the protein CASSESGAGEQFF. V and J are TRBV10-2 and TRBJ2-1; weak D call: TRBD1 (5 bases). In germline, CDR1 is WSHSY, CDR2 SAAADI. CDR3 length: 13 residues. Trimming cost V 2 bases and J 9 bases, with 11 bases left between them.

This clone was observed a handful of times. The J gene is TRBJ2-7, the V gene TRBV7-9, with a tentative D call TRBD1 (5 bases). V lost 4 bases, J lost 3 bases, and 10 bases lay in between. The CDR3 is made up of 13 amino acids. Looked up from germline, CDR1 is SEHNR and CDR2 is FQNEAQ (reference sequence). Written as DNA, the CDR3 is TGTGCCAGCAGCTCGTCGACAGTCTACGAGCAGTACTTC. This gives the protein CASSSSTVYEQYF.

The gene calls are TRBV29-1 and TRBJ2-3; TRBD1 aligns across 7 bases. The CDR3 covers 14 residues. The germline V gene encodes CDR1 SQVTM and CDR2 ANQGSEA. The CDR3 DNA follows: TGCGGGGGCACCGGGACAGTACTCACAGATACGCAGTATTTT. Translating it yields CGGTGTVLTDTQYF.

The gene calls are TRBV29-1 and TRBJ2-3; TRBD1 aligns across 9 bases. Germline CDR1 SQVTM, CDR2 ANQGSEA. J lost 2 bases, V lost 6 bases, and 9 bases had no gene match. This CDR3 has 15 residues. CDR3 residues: CSVNPTGGFTDTQYF. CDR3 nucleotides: TGCAGCGTAAACCCGACAGGGGGGTTCACAGATACGCAGTATTTT.

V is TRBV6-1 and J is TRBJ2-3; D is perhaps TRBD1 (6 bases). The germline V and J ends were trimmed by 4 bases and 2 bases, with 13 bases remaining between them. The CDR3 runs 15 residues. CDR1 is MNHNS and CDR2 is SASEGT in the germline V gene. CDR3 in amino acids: CASSARDKITDTQYF. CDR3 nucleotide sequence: TGTGCCAGCAGTGCCCGGGACAAGATCACAGATACGCAGTATTTT.

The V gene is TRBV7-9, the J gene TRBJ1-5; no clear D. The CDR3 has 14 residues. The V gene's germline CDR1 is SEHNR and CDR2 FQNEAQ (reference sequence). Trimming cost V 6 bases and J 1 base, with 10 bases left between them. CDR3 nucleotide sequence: TGTGCCAGCAGTGTGGAGACGAGCAATCAGCCCCAGCATTTT. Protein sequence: CASSVETSNQPQHF.

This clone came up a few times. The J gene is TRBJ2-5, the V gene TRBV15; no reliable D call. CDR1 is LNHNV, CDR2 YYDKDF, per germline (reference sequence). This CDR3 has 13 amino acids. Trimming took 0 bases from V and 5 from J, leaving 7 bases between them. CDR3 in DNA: TGTGCCACCAGCAGAGATGGGTGGGAGACCCAGTACTTC. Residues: CATSRDGWETQYF.

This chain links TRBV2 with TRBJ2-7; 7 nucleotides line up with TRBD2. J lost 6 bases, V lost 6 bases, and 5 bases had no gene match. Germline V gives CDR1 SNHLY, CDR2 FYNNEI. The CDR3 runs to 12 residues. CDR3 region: CASSRLAGEQYV. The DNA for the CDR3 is TGTGCCAGCAGCCGACTAGCTGGCGAGCAGTACGTC.

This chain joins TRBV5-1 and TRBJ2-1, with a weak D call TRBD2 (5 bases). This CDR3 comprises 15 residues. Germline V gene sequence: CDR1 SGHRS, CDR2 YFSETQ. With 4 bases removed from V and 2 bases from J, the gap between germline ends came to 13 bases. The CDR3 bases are TGCGCCAGCAGCCTAGGGAGTCGCGCCTACAATGAGCAGTTCTTC. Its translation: CASSLGSRAYNEQFF.

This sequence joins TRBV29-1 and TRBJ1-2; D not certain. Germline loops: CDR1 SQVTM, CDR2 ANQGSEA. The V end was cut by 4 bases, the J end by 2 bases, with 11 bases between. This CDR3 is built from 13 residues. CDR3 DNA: TGCAGCGTTGCCTCCTTACAGAACTATGGCTACACCTTC. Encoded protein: CSVASLQNYGYTF.

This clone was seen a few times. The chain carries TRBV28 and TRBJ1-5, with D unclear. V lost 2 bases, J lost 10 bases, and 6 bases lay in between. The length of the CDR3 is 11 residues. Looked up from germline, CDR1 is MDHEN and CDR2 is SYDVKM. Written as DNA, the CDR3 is TGTGCCAGCAGTTTAAGGCCTCCCCAGCATTTT. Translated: CASSLRPPQHF.